The present TCR beta chain was sequenced within a study of blood T cell repertoires in COVID-19. TCRdb's table, derived via immunoSEQ multiplex PCR, lists solely in-frame clones and lacks some. Altogether over 150,000 clones are present, 87% being singletons, with the ten largest covering approximately 10%. This sequence originates from a woman between 65 and 79 years old with COVID-19, enrolled during active disease. The sample was peripheral blood.

CDR3 region: CASRIQGSDEKLFF. The CDR3, as DNA: TGTGCCAGCAGGATACAGGGGAGCGATGAAAAACTGTTTTTT. The chain combines TRBV28 with TRBJ1-4; 7 bases are shared with TRBD1. CDR3 length: 14 amino acids. Germline loops: CDR1 MDHEN, CDR2 SYDVKM. V gave up 6 bases and J gave up 6 bases; unmatched junction bases: 7. Variable domain in full (rest from reference TRBV28 and TRBJ1-4): DVKVTQSSRYLVKRTGEKVFLECVQDMDHENMFWYRQDPGLGLRLIYFSYDVKMKEKGDIPEGYSVSREKKERFSLILESASTNQTSMYLCASRIQGSDEKLFFGSGTQLSVL.